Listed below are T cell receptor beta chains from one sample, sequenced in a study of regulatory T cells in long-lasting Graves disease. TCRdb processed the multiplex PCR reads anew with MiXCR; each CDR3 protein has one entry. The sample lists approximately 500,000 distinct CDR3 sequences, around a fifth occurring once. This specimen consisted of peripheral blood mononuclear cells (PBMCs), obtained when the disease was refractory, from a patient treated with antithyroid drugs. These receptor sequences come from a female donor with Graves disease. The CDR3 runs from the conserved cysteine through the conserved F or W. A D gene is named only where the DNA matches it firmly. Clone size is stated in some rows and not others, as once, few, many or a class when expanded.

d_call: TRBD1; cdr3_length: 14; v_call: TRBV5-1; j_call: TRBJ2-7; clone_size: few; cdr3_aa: CASSPRDRVYEQYF; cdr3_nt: TGCGCCAGCAGCCCCCGGGACAGGGTATACGAGCAGTACTTC
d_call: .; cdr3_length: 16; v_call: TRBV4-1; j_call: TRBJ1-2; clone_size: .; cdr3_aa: CASSPIAAGGNYGYTF; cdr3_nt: TGCGCCAGCAGTCCTATCGCAGCGGGGGGTAACTATGGCTACACCTTC
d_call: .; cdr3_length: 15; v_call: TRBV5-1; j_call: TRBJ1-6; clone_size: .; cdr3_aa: CASSLDRVIYSPLHF; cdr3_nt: TGCGCCAGCAGCTTGGACAGGGTGATTTATTCACCCCTCCACTTT
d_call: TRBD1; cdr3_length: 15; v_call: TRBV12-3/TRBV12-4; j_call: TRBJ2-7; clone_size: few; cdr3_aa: CASSLWDRADHEQYF; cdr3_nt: TGTGCCAGCAGTTTGTGGGACAGGGCGGATCACGAGCAGTACTTC
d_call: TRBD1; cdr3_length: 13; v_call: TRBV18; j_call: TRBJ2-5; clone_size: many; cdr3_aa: CASSPTGQGIEYF; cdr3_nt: TGTGCCAGCTCACCTACGGGACAGGGTATCGAGTACTTC
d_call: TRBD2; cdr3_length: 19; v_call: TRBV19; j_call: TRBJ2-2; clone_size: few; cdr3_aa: CASSIDLLGLAGNTGELFF; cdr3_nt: TGTGCCAGTAGTATAGATCTCTTAGGGCTAGCGGGCAACACCGGGGAGCTGTTTTTT
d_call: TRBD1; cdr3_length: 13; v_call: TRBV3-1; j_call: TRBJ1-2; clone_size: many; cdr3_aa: CASSQGTGEGYTF; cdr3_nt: TGTGCCAGCAGCCAAGGGACAGGGGAGGGCTACACCTTC
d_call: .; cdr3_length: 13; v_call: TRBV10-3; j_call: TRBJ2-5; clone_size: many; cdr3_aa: CAISEKGVETQYF; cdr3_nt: TGTGCCATCAGTGAAAAGGGAGTGGAGACCCAGTACTTC
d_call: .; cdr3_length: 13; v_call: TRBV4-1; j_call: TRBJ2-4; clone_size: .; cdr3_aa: CASSQGIGNIQYF; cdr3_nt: TGCGCCAGCAGCCAAGGGATCGGAAACATTCAGTACTTC
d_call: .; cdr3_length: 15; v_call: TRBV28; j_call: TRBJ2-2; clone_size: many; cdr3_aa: CASSLRAGEAGELFF; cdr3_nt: TGTGCCAGCAGTTTAAGGGCAGGGGAGGCCGGGGAGCTGTTTTTT